This entry features one TCR beta chain sequence. Its cognate antigen is unknown. This record comes from a study of blood T cells in healthy people across ages. General study results and limits: Percentage of naive T cells showed a strong correlation with TCR beta diversity. Compared with aged donors, long-lived donors showed fewer expanded clones, suggesting selection.

The germline gives CDR1 MNHNS, CDR2 SASEGT. The CDR3 is 14 amino acids. Losses at the gene ends were 6 bases for V and 4 bases for J; bases not matched to a gene: 6. Combining a sample-barcoded 5' primer with a J-beta primer mix, a second PCR ran for about 7 to 11 cycles. Every cDNA molecule bore a tag from a template-switch adaptor containing 12 random nucleotides. TCRdb re-derived calls from the 5' RACE reads in MiXCR, one entry per CDR3 protein. The repertoire holds around 750,000 distinct CDR3 sequences, with around half as singletons. The study isolated at least 7 million PBMCs from each sample. The TCR originated in a man older than 75 in good health. This chain links TRBV6-1 with TRBJ1-2, with 9 positions matching TRBD1. Sequenced: blood. This chain's CDR3 is CASRRTGEVYGYTF. DNA for the CDR3: TGTGCCAGCAGGCGGACAGGGGAAGTCTATGGCTACACCTTC.